The present TCR beta chain was sequenced within a study of neurological immune-mediated disorders. The V end was cut by 7 bases, the J end by 3 bases, with 10 bases between. Germline CDR1 is SQVTM and CDR2 is ANQGSEA. The CDR3 has 12 residues. General study results and limits: With the multiple sclerosis repertoire cluster, none of the clinical or MRI features showed an association. None of the CDR3 amino acid sequences of expanded clones recurred across subjects, suggesting private repertoires in all groups. On phylogenetic grouping, the repertoires of 18 of 34 multiple sclerosis patients fell within one related-CDR3 cluster, constituting a possible signature.

With 10-nucleotide random UMIs, 5'RACE was used to make the cDNA. TCRdb processed the 5' RACE reads anew with MiXCR; each CDR3 protein has one entry. This table has 80,000 to 100,000 distinct CDR3 sequences, 3% to 4% appearing once. This clonotype was recorded many times. Its target is unknown. Source material: PBMCs. The chain carries TRBV29-1 and TRBJ1-5, with D uncertain. The clonotype was recovered from a woman aged 50 to 60 with multiple sclerosis. CDR3 amino acids: CSGGEANQPQHF. CDR3 sequence (DNA): TGCAGCGGCGGGGAAGCCAATCAGCCCCAGCATTTT.